This T cell receptor (beta chain) was captured in a study of shared clonotypes between healthy human individuals. As for this clone: Its specificity is unknown.

Method: immunoSEQ multiplex PCR; TCRdb's copy keeps in-frame clones and lacks some. The repertoire holds approximately 1,500,000 clones, with 95% to 99% as singletons. The CDR3 consists of 14 residues. Germline V lookup: CDR1 GTSNPN, CDR2 SVGIG (reference sequence). V shed 0 bases and J 5 bases; nucleotides not matched to a gene: 0. Study outcomes and limitations: Memory subsets had estimated richness that was generally smaller than that of naive subsets.

The sample consisted of naive CD4+ T cells sorted from blood. Subset: CD45RA+ positively selected. This chain links TRBV30 with TRBJ2-2, with TRBD2 identical over 10 bases. The sequence was obtained from a man younger than 45 in good health. The CDR3 sequence is CAWSVSGRTGELFF. CDR3 nucleotides: TGTGCCTGGAGTGTTAGCGGGAGGACCGGGGAGCTGTTTTTT. Looking up the rest from reference TRBV30 and TRBJ2-2 gives the full variable domain: SQTIHQWPATLVQPVGSPLSLECTVEGTSNPNLYWYRQAAGRGLQLLFYSVGIGQISSEVPQNLSASRPQDRQFILSSKKLLLSDSGFYLCAWSVSGRTGELFFGEGSRLTVL.